Shown below are 32 T cell receptor beta chains from a single sample sequenced in a study of cytomegalovirus exposure and HLA in healthy donors. The PCR made use of 60 Vbeta and 13 Jbeta primers. The data were produced by immunoSEQ multiplex PCR, yet TCRdb's version contains in-frame clones alone and is incomplete. The sample shows around 140,000 clones, less than 90% of them seen only once. Sequencing was carried out using PBMCs. The receptors were gathered from a man between 40 and 49 years old in good health and CMV-seronegative.

The chain combines TRBV29-1 with TRBJ2-1, with D possibly TRBD2 on 5 matching bases. Germline loops: CDR1 SQVTM, CDR2 ANQGSEA. The V gene lost 7 bases and the J gene lost 5 bases, with 15 bases spanning the gap. The CDR3 has 13 residues. CDR3 coding DNA: TGCAGCGCACGACGGGGAACGCACAATGAGCAGTTCTTC. The encoded protein is CSARRGTHNEQFF.

The CDR3 DNA reads as TGTGCCAGCACTCAGGGGCCATCATCCTCCTACGAGCAGTACTTC. Translation gives CASTQGPSSSYEQYF. The V and J genes are TRBV2 and TRBJ2-7, with D perhaps matching TRBD1 (6 bases). V lost 7 bases and J lost 0, with 16 bases in between. CDR3 length: 15 amino acids. CDR1 and CDR2 (germline): SNHLY, FYNNEI.

The chain employs TRBV5-8 and TRBJ2-5; D remains unclear. This CDR3 is 12 amino acids long. Trimming stripped 3 bases from V and 0 bases from J, with 3 bases between. Germline CDR1 SGHTS, CDR2 YDEGEE. CDR3 sequence (DNA): TGTGCCAGCAGCTCAAACCAAGAGACCCAGTACTTC. Translated: CASSSNQETQYF. Variable domain in full (rest from reference TRBV5-8 and TRBJ2-5): EAGVTQSPTHLIKTRGQQATLRCSPISGHTSVYWYQQALGLGLQFLLWYDEGEERNRGNFPPRFSGRQFPNYSSELNVNALELEDSALYLCASSSNQETQYFGPGTRLLVL.

This clone has just one count. V usage is TRBV10-1 and J usage is TRBJ2-3; TRBD1 matches 7 bases. CDR3 length: 16 residues. Germline V gene sequence: CDR1 WNHNN, CDR2 SYGVQD (reference sequence). After removal of 0 bases from V and 4 bases from J, the junction contained 7 bases not matched to a gene. The CDR3 loop is CASSESAGGWPDTQYF. In DNA form, the CDR3 reads TGCGCCAGCAGTGAGTCGGCAGGGGGTTGGCCAGATACGCAGTATTTT.

V and J are TRBV19 and TRBJ1-1; no clear D gene. The V gene's germline CDR1 is LNHDA and CDR2 SQIVND (reference sequence). There are 13 residues in the CDR3. The ends were cut back, 7 bases at V and 1 base at J, with 10 bases in the middle. The CDR3 nucleotides are TGTGCCAGTACCATGCGGGAGAACACTGAAGCTTTCTTT. Translating gives CASTMRENTEAFF.

This rearrangement joins TRBV9 to TRBJ1-1; TRBD1 matches 7 bases. The CDR3 is 15 residues long. Germline V lookup: CDR1 SGDLS, CDR2 YYNGEE. V gave up 2 bases and J gave up 0 bases; unmatched junction bases: 4. CDR3 amino acids: CASSVGTVMNTEAFF. In nucleotides, the CDR3 is TGTGCCAGCAGCGTCGGGACAGTCATGAACACTGAAGCTTTCTTT.

The chain recombines TRBV4-3 with TRBJ1-1, with D hard to call. Germline CDR1 and CDR2: LGHNA and YSLEER. The CDR3 covers 14 residues. Trimming took 8 bases from V and 3 from J, leaving 16 bases between them. CDR3 DNA: TGCGCCAGCCAGAAGGACTGGCGGGACACTGAAGCTTTCTTT. This encodes CASQKDWRDTEAFF.

This sequence joins TRBV14 and TRBJ2-3; TRBD2 might be the D (5 bases). The ends were cut back, 4 bases at V and 4 bases at J, with 15 bases in the middle. The CDR3 extends over 15 amino acids. Germline V lookup: CDR1 SGHDN, CDR2 FVKESK. In DNA form, the CDR3 reads TGTGCCAGCAGCCCCGGGGATAGTTTGGCAGATACGCAGTATTTT. Protein product: CASSPGDSLADTQYF.

This chain uses TRBV4-3 with TRBJ1-1; tentatively, D is TRBD1 (6 bases). The CDR3 is 15 amino acids. Trimming shortened V by 0 bases and J by 3 bases, and 11 bases separated the two germline ends. Germline assignment: CDR1 LGHNA and CDR2 YSLEER. CDR3 sequence: CASSQDWSGDTEAFF. The CDR3 bases are TGCGCCAGCAGCCAAGATTGGTCAGGGGACACTGAAGCTTTCTTT.

The chain is built from TRBV19 and TRBJ2-5; D is undetermined. Germline CDR1 and CDR2: LNHDA and SQIVND (reference sequence). This CDR3 spans 12 amino acids. V dropped 3 bases and J dropped 5 bases, with 7 bases sitting between them. The CDR3 sequence is CASSIGEETQYF. The CDR3 DNA is TGTGCCAGTAGTATTGGAGAGGAGACCCAGTACTTC. Full variable domain (outside the CDR3, taken from reference TRBV19 and TRBJ2-5): DGGITQSPKYLFRKEGQNVTLSCEQNLNHDAMYWYRQDPGQGLRLIYYSQIVNDFQKGDIAEGYSVSREKKESFPLTVTSAQKNPTAFYLCASSIGEETQYFGPGTRLLVL.

The J gene is TRBJ1-2, the V gene TRBV7-9; 8 bases agree with TRBD1. This CDR3 has 14 residues. CDR1 and CDR2 (germline): SEHNR, FQNEAQ (reference sequence). V dropped 5 bases and J dropped 3; count of bases not matched to a gene: 5. The CDR3 DNA follows: TGTGCCAGCAGCCCCGGACAGGGTGACTATGGCTACACCTTC. Its translation is CASSPGQGDYGYTF.

The gene calls are TRBV2 and TRBJ2-1, with TRBD1 matching 12 bases. This CDR3 spans 18 amino acids. V dropped 7 bases and J dropped 1; count of bases not matched to a gene: 11. The germline V gene has CDR1 SNHLY and CDR2 FYNNEI. The CDR3 nucleotides are TGTGCCAGCAAGGGACAGGGGGCCCCCTTCCCTTCCTACAATGAGCAGTTCTTC. It yields the protein CASKGQGAPFPSYNEQFF.

The chain has TRBV16 and TRBJ1-1; no firm D call. CDR1 and CDR2 from the germline V gene are KGHSY and FQNENV. There are 14 residues in the CDR3. Trimming pared 3 bases from V and 0 bases from J, leaving 8 bases between. The CDR3: CASSQTQMNTEAFF. CDR3 DNA: TGTGCCAGCAGCCAGACACAAATGAACACTGAAGCTTTCTTT.

This chain links TRBV30 with TRBJ2-1, with TRBD1 matching over 9 bases. Trimming removed 4 bases from V and 6 bases from J; junction bases left unmatched: 7. This CDR3 contains 14 residues. Per the germline V gene, CDR1 is GTSNPN and CDR2 is SVGIG (reference sequence). CDR3 sequence: CAWMTGGFVNEQFF. DNA of the CDR3: TGTGCCTGGATGACAGGGGGATTTGTCAATGAGCAGTTCTTC.

V usage is TRBV7-2 and J usage is TRBJ1-2; 7 bases line up with TRBD1. The CDR3 runs to 14 residues. V was clipped by 5 bases and J by 6 bases; unmatched bases: 9. CDR1 is SGHTA and CDR2 is FQGNSA in the germline V gene. The DNA for the CDR3 is TGTGCCAGCAGCCCATTTGAGGGGGCTGATGGCTACACCTTC. As protein: CASSPFEGADGYTF.

V and J are TRBV27 and TRBJ1-2; 7 bases fit TRBD1. CDR3 length equals 13 residues. V shed 6 bases and J 3 bases; nucleotides not matched to a gene: 4. Germline values: CDR1 MNHEY, CDR2 SMNVEV (reference sequence). DNA of the CDR3: TGTGCCAGCAGGGGAGACAGGGACTATGGCTACACCTTC. Its protein is CASRGDRDYGYTF.

The chain carries TRBV9 and TRBJ2-3, with 7 nucleotides matching TRBD2. CDR1 and CDR2 (germline): SGDLS, YYNGEE. V lost 3 bases and J lost 1; bases outside the gene matches: 8. The CDR3 contains 16 residues. The chain's CDR3 is CASSAHGGGGTDTQYF. CDR3 bases: TGTGCCAGCAGCGCCCATGGGGGGGGTGGCACAGATACGCAGTATTTT.

The CDR3 DNA follows: TGTGCCAGCAGCCGGAACCCCTACATCGGGAGTTTCACCCAGTACTTC. Its translation: CASSRNPYIGSFTQYF. The V gene is TRBV5-8, the J gene TRBJ2-5; TRBD2 might be the D (6 bases). Trimming took off 4 bases at V and 8 bases at J, with 24 bases between the two ends. The CDR3 is 16 residues long. The germline V gene encodes CDR1 SGHTS and CDR2 YDEGEE. The full variable domain, in which reference TRBV5-8 and TRBJ2-5 provide the parts outside the CDR3, is EAGVTQSPTHLIKTRGQQATLRCSPISGHTSVYWYQQALGLGLQFLLWYDEGEERNRGNFPPRFSGRQFPNYSSELNVNALELEDSALYLCASSRNPYIGSFTQYFGPGTRLLVL.

The CDR3 spells CASSLGGARSYEQYF. CDR3 nucleotide sequence: TGTGCCAGCAGTTTAGGAGGCGCACGCTCCTACGAGCAGTACTTC. The chain is built from TRBV27 and TRBJ2-7, with TRBD2 as a possible D gene (5 bases). Between the trimmed V and J ends, which lost 2 bases and 0 bases, there was a span of 11 bases. The CDR3 spans 15 residues. Per germline, CDR1 MNHEY and CDR2 SMNVEV (reference sequence).

This clone was observed a handful of times. The rearrangement uses TRBV5-1 and TRBJ2-1; 8 positions agree with TRBD1. The CDR3 has 12 amino acids. In germline, CDR1 is SGHRS, CDR2 YFSETQ. Trimming took 7 bases from V and 6 from J; bases not matched to a gene: 3. CDR3: CASAQGANEQFF. The CDR3 nucleotides are TGCGCCAGCGCGCAGGGGGCCAATGAGCAGTTCTTC.

This clone was counted a few times. The chain recombines TRBV4-2 with TRBJ2-1, with TRBD2 matching over 7 bases. The germline V gene has CDR1 LGHNA and CDR2 YNFKEQ. CDR3 length: 13 residues. Trimming cost V 1 base and J 10 bases; bases outside gene matches: 4. The CDR3 reads CASSQVVGREQFF. CDR3 DNA sequence: TGTGCCAGCAGCCAAGTGGTCGGGAGGGAGCAGTTCTTC.

The V gene is TRBV7-3, the J gene TRBJ2-5, with TRBD2 as a possible D gene (5 bases). CDR3 length: 14 residues. V was clipped by 2 bases and J by 5 bases, with 12 bases between them. Germline V CDR1 and CDR2: SGHTA, FQGTGA. The CDR3 coding sequence is TGTGCCAGCAGCTTAGGTGGTAGCGACGAGACCCAGTACTTC. Translated, it gives CASSLGGSDETQYF.

V usage is TRBV27 and J usage is TRBJ2-2; TRBD2 agrees at 9 bases. Trimming cost V 7 bases and J 7 bases; bases outside gene matches: 13. This CDR3 spans 16 amino acids. The germline V gene encodes CDR1 MNHEY and CDR2 SMNVEV (reference sequence). For the CDR3, the DNA is TGTGCCAGCACCGTAAAGGTAGCGGGAGAAAACGGGGAGCTGTTTTTT. It encodes CASTVKVAGENGELFF.

This clone showed up just once. As DNA, the CDR3 is TGTGCCAGCAGCTTCCAGGGTTCTGGTGGCCATGGCTACACCTTC. Encoded protein: CASSFQGSGGHGYTF. The chain couples TRBV7-6 to TRBJ1-2; maybe TRBD1 (5 bases). CDR3 size: 15 residues. CDR1 and CDR2 from the germline V gene are SGHVS and FNYEAQ. Trimming took 3 bases from V and 6 from J, leaving 17 bases between them.

Of note for this clone: The germline gene is not matched at one end of the junction; a read error may be the cause. The V and J genes are TRBV7-7 and TRBJ2-7; 9 nucleotides agree with TRBD1. This CDR3 comprises 15 residues. Germline lookup yields CDR1 SSHAT and CDR2 FNYEAQ (reference sequence). The CDR3 nucleotides are TGTGCTAGCAGCTTAGGACAGGGGTCTTTTTACGAGCAGTACTTC. This translates into CASSLGQGSFYEQYF.

The chain's CDR3 is CASSQDTGGYIGYTF. The DNA of the CDR3 is TGTGCCAGCAGCCAAGATACAGGGGGCTATATTGGCTACACCTTC. V gene TRBV14 combines with J gene TRBJ1-2; 9 bases agree with TRBD1. The CDR3 is 15 amino acids. V shed 0 bases and J 7 bases; nucleotides not matched to a gene: 6. From germline, CDR1 is SGHDN and CDR2 FVKESK.

The chain carries TRBV15 and TRBJ1-6, with TRBD1 matching over 7 bases. The germline V gene has CDR1 LNHNV and CDR2 YYDKDF (reference sequence). The CDR3 totals 15 residues. The V and J ends lost 1 base and 4 bases, in that order; junction bases with no gene match: 1. The CDR3 sequence is CATSRVGQYNSPLHF. The CDR3 DNA is TGTGCCACCAGCAGAGTGGGACAGTATAATTCACCCCTCCACTTT.

The rearrangement joins TRBV7-2 to TRBJ2-3; TRBD2 aligns across 9 bases. Germline CDR1 and CDR2: SGHTA and FQGNSA. The CDR3 runs 16 residues. V trimming: 5 bases; J trimming: 8 bases; junction bases outside the gene matches: 14. Here the CDR3 reads CASSRGREGRGSTQYF. The CDR3 region has the DNA TGTGCCAGCAGCCGGGGGCGGGAGGGCCGTGGGAGTACGCAGTATTTT.

This clone was recorded once. This sequence joins TRBV5-4 and TRBJ2-2, with D perhaps matching TRBD2 (6 bases). The CDR3 loop spans 15 amino acids. The V gene's germline CDR1 is SGHNT and CDR2 YYREEE (reference sequence). Trimming took off 7 bases at V and 7 bases at J, with 20 bases between the two ends. This CDR3 reads CASSSGPDVSGELFF. CDR3 nucleotide sequence: TGTGCCAGCTCGAGCGGGCCGGACGTAAGCGGGGAGCTGTTTTTT.

This clone was seen a few times. The chain recombines TRBV28 with TRBJ2-3; 8 bases match TRBD2. Germline lookup yields CDR1 MDHEN and CDR2 SYDVKM. J was trimmed by 4 bases and V by 5 bases; bases with no gene match: 14. The CDR3 length is 17 residues. Written as DNA, the CDR3 is TGTGCCAGCAGTCCCTCTCAAGCGGGGGTATCGGCAGATACGCAGTATTTT. It translates to CASSPSQAGVSADTQYF. The entire variable domain, with the rest obtained from reference TRBV28 and TRBJ2-3, is as follows: DVKVTQSSRYLVKRTGEKVFLECVQDMDHENMFWYRQDPGLGLRLIYFSYDVKMKEKGDIPEGYSVSREKKERFSLILESASTNQTSMYLCASSPSQAGVSADTQYFGPGTRLTVL.

The CDR3 spells CASTLGQGRTTNEKLFF. CDR3 nucleotides: TGTGCCAGTACCCTCGGACAGGGGCGCACAACTAATGAAAAACTGTTTTTT. The rearrangement links TRBV19 to TRBJ1-4; 9 nucleotides agree with TRBD1. This CDR3 comprises 17 residues. CDR1 is LNHDA, CDR2 SQIVND, per germline (reference sequence). The junction had 9 bases not matched to a gene; V was cut back by 7 bases and J by 0 bases.

About this clone: One junction end does not reproduce the germline sequence, and a read error may be involved. The rearrangement joins TRBV7-9 to TRBJ1-1; D gene uncertain. CDR1 and CDR2 (germline): SEHNR, FQNEAQ (reference sequence). This CDR3 contains 14 residues. The CDR3 bases are TGTTCCAGCAGCTTAGTACTGTACAACACTGAAGCTTTCTTT. It encodes CSSSLVLYNTEAFF.